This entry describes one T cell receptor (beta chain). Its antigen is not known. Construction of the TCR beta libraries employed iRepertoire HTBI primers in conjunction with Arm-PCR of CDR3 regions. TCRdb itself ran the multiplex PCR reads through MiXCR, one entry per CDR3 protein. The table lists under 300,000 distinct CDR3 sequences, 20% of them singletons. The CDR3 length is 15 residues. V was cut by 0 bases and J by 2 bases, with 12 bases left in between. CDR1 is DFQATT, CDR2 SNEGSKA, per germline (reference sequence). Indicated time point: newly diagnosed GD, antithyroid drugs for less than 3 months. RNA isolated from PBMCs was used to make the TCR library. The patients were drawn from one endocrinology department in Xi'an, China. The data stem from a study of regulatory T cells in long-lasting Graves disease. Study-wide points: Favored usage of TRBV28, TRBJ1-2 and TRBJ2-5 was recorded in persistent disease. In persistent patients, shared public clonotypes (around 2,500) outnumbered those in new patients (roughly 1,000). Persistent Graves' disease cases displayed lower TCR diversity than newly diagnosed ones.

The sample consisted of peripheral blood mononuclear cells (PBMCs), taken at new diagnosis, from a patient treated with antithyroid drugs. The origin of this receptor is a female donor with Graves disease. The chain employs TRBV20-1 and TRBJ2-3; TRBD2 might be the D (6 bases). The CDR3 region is CSARDSAGLTDTQYF. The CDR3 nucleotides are TGCAGTGCTAGAGATTCCGCGGGACTCACAGATACGCAGTATTTT.